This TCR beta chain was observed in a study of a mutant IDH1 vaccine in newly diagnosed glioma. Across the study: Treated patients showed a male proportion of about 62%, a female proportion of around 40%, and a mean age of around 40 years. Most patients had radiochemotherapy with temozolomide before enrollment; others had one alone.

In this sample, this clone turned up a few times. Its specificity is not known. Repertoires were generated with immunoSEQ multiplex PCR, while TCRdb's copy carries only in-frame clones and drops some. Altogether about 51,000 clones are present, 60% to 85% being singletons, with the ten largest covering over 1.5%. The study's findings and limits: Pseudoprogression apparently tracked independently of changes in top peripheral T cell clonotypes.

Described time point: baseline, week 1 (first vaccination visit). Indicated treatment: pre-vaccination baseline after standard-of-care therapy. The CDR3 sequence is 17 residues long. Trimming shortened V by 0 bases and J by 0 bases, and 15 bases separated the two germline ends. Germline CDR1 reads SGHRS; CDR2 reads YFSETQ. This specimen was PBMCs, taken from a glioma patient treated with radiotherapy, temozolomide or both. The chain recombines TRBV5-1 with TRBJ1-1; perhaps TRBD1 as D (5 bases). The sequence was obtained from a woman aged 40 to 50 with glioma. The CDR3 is CASSLGGTGGMNTEAFF. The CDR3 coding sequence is TGCGCCAGCAGCTTGGGAGGGACTGGGGGGATGAACACTGAAGCTTTCTTT.